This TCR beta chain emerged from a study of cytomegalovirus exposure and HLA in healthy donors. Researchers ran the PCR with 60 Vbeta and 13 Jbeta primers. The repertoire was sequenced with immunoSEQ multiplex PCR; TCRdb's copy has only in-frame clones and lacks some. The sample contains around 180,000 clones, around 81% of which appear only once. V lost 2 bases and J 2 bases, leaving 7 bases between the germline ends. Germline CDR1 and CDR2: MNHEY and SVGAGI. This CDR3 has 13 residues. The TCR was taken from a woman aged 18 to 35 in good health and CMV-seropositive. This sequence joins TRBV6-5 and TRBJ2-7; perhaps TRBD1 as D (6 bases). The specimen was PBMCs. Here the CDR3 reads CASSYGDTYEQYF. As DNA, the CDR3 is TGTGCCAGCAGTTACGGGGACACCTACGAGCAGTACTTC.